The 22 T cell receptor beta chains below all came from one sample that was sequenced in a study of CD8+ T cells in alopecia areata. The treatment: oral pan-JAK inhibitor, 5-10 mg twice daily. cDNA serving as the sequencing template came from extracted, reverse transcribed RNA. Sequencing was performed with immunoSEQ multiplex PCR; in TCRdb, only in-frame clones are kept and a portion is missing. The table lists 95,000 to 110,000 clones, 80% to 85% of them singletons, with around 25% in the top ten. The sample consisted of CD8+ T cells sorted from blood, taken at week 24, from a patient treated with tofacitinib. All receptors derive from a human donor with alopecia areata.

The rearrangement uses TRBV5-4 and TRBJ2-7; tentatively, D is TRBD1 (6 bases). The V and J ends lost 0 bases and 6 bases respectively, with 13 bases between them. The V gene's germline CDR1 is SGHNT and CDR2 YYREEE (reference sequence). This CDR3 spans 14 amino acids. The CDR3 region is CASSLVAGVREQYF. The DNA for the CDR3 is TGTGCCAGCAGCTTGGTGGCAGGGGTTCGCGAGCAGTACTTC.

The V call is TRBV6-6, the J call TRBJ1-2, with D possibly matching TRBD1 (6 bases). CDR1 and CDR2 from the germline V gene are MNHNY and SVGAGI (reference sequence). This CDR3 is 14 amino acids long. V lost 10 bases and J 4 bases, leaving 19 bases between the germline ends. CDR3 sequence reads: CATSDSDRIYGYTF. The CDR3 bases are TGTGCCACCTCAGACTCAGACAGGATCTATGGCTACACCTTC.

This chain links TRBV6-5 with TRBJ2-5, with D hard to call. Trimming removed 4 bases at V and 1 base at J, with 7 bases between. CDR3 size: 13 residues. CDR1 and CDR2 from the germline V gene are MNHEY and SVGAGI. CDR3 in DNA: TGTGCCAGCAGTTTCGGCAGCCAAGAGACCCAGTACTTC. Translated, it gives CASSFGSQETQYF.

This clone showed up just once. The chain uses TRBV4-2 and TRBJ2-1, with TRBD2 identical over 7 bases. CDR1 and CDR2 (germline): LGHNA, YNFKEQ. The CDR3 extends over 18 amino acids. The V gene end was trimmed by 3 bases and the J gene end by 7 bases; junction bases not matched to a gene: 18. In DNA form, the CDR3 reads TGTGCCAGCAGCCAGGGAGGGACGCCGCATGACCCTTATAATGAGCAGTTCTTC. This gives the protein CASSQGGTPHDPYNEQFF.

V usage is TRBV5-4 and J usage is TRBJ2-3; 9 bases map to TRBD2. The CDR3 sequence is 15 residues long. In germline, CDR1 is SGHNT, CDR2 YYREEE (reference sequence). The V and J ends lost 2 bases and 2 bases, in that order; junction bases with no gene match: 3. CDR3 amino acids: CASSFSGGLTDTQYF. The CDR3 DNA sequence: TGTGCCAGCAGCTTTAGCGGGGGACTCACAGATACGCAGTATTTT.

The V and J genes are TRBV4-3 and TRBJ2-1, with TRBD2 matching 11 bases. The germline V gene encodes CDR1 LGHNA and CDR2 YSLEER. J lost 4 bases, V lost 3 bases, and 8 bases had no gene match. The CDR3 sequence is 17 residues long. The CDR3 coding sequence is TGCGCCAGCAGCCAGGATAGACTAGCGGGGACATACAATGAGCAGTTCTTC. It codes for CASSQDRLAGTYNEQFF.

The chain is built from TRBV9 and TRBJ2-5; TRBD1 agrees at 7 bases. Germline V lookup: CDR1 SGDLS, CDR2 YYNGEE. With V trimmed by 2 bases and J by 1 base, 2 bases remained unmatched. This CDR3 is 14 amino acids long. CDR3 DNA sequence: TGTGCCAGCAGCGTGTCAGGGGGCCAAGAGACCCAGTACTTC. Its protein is CASSVSGGQETQYF.

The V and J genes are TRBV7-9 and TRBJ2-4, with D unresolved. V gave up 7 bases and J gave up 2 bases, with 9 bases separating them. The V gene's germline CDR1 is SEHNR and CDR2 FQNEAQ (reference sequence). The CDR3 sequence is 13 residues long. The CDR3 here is CASNDGTKNIQYF. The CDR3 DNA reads TGTGCCAGCAACGACGGAACCAAAAACATTCAGTACTTC.

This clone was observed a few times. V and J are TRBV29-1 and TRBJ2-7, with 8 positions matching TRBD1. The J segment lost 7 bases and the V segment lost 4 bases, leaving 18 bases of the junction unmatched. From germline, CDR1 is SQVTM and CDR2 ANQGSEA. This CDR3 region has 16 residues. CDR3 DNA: TGCAGCGTTGTAACCGGGACAGGCATCCTACTACATGAGCAGTACTTC. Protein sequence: CSVVTGTGILLHEQYF.

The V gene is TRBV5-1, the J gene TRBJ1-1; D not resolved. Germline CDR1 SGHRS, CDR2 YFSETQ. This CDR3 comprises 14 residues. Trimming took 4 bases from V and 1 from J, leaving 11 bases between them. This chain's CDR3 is CASSLLDWNTEAFF. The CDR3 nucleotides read TGCGCCAGCAGCCTACTCGACTGGAACACTGAAGCTTTCTTT.

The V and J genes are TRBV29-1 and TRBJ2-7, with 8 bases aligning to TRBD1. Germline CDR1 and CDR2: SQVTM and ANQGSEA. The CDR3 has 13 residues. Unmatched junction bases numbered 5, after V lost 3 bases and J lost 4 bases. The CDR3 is CSVEDRDKYEQYF. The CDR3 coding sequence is TGCAGCGTTGAGGACAGGGATAAGTACGAGCAGTACTTC.

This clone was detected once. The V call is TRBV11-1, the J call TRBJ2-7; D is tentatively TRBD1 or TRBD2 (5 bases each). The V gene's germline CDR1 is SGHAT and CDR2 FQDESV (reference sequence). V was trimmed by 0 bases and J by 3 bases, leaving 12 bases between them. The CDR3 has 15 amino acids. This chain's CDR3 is CASSLARGSIYEQYF. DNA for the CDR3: TGTGCCAGCAGCTTAGCGAGGGGCAGTATCTACGAGCAGTACTTC.

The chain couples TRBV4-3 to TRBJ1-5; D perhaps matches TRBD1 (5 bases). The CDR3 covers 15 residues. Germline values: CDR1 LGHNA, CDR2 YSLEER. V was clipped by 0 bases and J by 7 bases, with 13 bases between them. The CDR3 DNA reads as TGCGCCAGCAGCCAAGATCGGGCAGGGCGGCAGCCCCAGCATTTT. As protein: CASSQDRAGRQPQHF.

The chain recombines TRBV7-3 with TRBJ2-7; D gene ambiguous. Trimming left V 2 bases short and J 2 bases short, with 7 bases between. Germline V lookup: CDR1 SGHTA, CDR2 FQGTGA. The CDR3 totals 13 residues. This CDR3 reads CASSLGGTYEQYF. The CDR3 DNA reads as TGTGCCAGCAGCTTAGGTGGGACCTACGAGCAGTACTTC. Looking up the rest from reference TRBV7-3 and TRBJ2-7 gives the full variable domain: GAGVSQTPSNKVTEKGKYVELRCDPISGHTALYWYRQSLGQGPEFLIYFQGTGAADDSGLPNDRFFAVRPEGSVSTLKIQRTERGDSAVYLCASSLGGTYEQYFGPGTRLTVT.

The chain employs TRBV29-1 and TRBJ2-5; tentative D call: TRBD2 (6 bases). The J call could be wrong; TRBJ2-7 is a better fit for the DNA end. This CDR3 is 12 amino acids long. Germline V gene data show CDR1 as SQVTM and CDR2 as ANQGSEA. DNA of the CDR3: TGCAGCGTTGAAGGGGGGGACTACGAGCAGTACTTC. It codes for CSVEGGDYEQYF.

CDR3 in DNA: TGTGCCAGCAGCTTAGTGACAGGGGCACGGGAAAAACTGTTTTTT. Its translation is CASSLVTGAREKLFF. The chain is built from TRBV7-6 and TRBJ1-4, with TRBD1 identical over 8 bases. The CDR3 loop spans 15 amino acids. The germline CDR1 and CDR2 sequences are SGHVS and FNYEAQ. The V and J ends lost 1 base and 8 bases, in that order; junction bases with no gene match: 6.

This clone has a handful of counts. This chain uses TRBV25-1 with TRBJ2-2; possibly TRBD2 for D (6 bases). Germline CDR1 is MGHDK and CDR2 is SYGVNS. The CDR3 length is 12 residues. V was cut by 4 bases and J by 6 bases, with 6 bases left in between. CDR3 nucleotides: TGTGCCAGCAGTGCGGGGGCCGGGGAGCTGTTTTTT. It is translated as CASSAGAGELFF.

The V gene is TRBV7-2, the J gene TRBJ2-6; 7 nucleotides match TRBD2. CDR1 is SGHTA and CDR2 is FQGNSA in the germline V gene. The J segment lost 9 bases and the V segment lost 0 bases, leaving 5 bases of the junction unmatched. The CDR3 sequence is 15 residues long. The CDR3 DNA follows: TGTGCCAGCAGCTTAGCGGACGGGGGGTACAACGTCCTGACTTTC. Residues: CASSLADGGYNVLTF.

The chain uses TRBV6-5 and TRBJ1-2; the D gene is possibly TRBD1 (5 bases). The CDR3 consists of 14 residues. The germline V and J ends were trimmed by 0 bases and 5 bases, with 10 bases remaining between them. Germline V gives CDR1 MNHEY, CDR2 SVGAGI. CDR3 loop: CASSYSAGLYGYTF. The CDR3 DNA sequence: TGTGCCAGCAGTTACTCGGCAGGGCTTTATGGCTACACCTTC.

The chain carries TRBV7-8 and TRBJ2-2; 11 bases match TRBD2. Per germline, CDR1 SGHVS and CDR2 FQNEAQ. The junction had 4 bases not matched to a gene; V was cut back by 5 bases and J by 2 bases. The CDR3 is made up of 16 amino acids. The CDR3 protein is CASSVTSGGNTGELFF. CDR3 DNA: TGTGCCAGCAGCGTTACTAGCGGGGGTAACACCGGGGAGCTGTTTTTT. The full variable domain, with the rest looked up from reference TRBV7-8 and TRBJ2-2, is GAGVSQSPRYKVAKRGQDVALRCDPISGHVSLFWYQQALGQGPEFLTYFQNEAQLDKSGLPSDRFFAERPEGSVSTLKIQRTQQEDSAVYLCASSVTSGGNTGELFFGEGSRLTVL.

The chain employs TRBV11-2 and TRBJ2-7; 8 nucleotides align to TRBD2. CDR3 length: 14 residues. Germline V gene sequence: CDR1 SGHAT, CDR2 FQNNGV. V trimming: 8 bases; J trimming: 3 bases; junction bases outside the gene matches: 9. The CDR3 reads CASFAGGPDYEQYF. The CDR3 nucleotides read TGTGCCAGCTTCGCGGGGGGCCCGGACTACGAGCAGTACTTC.

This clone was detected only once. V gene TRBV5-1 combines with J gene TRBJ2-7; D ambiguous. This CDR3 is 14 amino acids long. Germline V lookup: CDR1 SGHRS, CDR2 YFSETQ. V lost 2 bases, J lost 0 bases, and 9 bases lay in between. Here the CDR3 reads CASSFSTVSYEQYF. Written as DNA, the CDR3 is TGCGCCAGCAGCTTTAGTACAGTCTCCTACGAGCAGTACTTC.